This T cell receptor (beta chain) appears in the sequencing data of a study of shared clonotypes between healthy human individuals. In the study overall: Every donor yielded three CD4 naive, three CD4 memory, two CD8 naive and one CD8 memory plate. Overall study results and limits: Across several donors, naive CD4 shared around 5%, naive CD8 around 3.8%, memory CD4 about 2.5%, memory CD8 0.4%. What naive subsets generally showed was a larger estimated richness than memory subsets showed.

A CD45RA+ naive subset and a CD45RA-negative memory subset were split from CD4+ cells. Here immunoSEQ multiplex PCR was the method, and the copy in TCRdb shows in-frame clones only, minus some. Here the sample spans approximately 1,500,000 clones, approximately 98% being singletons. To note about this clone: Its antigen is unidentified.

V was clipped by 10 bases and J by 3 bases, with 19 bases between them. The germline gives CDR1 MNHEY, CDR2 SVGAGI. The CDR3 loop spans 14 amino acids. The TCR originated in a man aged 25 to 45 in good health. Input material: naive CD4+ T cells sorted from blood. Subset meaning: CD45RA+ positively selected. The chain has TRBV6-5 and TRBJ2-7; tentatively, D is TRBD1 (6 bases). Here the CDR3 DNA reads TGTGCCACGCTCAAACAGGGAACCAACTACGAGCAGTACTTC. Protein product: CATLKQGTNYEQYF.